This TCR beta chain derives from a study of breast tumors, draining lymph nodes, adjacent tissues listed by TCRdb under 2016. With regard to the full study: Breast cancer patients provided tumor, adjacent nontumor tissue and axillary lymph nodes, and the study compared the TCR beta repertoires across these three sources. In human breast cancer, the study set out to assess how tumor, surrounding tissue and draining lymph node repertoires relate to one another and whether T cells might be exchanged between them.

From V the trimming removes 6 bases and from J it removes 9 bases, while the gene matches leave 8 bases of the junction unaccounted for. Taken from the germline V gene, the CDR1 and CDR2 loops are SGHTA and FQGNSA. The CDR3 holds 15 amino acids from the cysteine to the phenylalanine. Of the read, only the CDR3 DNA is kept; its 45 bases are in frame from base 1. Comment on this clonotype: Its antigen is still unknown. Per-base qualities were not stored, and no clone one base away is much larger.

Broad study findings and their caveats: Tumor and nontumor tissue repertoires were found to be significantly more similar in luminal-like than in basal-like breast cancer. Rather than being directly demonstrated, the conclusion that tumor T cells originate in lymph nodes was presented as consistent with a hypothesis. The data were judged consistent with most tumor T cells deriving from the lymph node and then expanding within tumor tissue. T-cell repertoire diversity in tumors was found to be lower than in lymph nodes but higher than in nontumor tissue, and preferential V and J gene usage was observed.

The lymph node samples were taken from the axillary draining lymph nodes of breast cancer patients. Reads for this sample came from an Illumina HiSeq 2000. Multiplex PCR amplification was used to build the TCR beta chain libraries. High-throughput sequencing was used to analyze the amplified TCR beta chain products. TCRdb trimmed public reads at Q25 via fastp, called clones via MiXCR and kept in-frame beta chains. Every entry covers one CDR3 protein and lists the most common genes and DNA from its rows. The sample data list 290,000 or so distinct CDR3 sequences, and around 30% of these were observed just once. The ten top clones hold more than 1% of the sample.

The sample was axillary lymph node tissue. The receptor was isolated from a female donor with breast cancer. Some clones in this sample may be carry-over from other donors' samples. The chain is made from TRBV7-2 and TRBJ2-5; 15 junctional bases match TRBD2. The CDR3 amino acid sequence is: CASSIGLAGGGPQYF. The sequenced DNA is TGTGCCAGCAGTATCGGACTAGCGGGAGGGGGGCCCCAGTACTTC.